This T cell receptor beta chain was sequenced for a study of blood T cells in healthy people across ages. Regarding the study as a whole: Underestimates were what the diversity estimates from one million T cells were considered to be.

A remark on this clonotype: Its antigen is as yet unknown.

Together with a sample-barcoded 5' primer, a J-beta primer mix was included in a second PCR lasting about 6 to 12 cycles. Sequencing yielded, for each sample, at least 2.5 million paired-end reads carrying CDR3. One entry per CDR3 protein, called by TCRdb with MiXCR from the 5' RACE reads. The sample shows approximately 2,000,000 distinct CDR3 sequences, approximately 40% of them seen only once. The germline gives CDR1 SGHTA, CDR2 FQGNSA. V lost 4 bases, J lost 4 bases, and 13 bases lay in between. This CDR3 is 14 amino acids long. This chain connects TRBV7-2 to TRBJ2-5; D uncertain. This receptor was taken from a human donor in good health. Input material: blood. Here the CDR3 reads CASSSTVLLETQYF. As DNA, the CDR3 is TGTGCCAGCAGCTCTACGGTCCTACTAGAGACCCAGTACTTC.